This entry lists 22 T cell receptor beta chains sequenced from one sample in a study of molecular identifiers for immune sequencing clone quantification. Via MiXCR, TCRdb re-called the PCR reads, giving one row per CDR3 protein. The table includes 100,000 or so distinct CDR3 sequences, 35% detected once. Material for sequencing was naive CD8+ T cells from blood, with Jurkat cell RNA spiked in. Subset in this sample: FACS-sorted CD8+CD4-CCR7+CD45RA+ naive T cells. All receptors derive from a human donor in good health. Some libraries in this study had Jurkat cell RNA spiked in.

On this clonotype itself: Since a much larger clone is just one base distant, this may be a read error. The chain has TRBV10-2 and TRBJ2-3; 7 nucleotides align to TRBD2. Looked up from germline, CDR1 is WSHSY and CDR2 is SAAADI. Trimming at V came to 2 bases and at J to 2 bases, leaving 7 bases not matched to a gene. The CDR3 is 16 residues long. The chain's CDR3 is CASSEPARESTDTQYF. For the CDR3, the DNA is TGCGCCAGCAGTGAGCCCGCGCGGGAGTCCACAGATACGCAGTATTTT.

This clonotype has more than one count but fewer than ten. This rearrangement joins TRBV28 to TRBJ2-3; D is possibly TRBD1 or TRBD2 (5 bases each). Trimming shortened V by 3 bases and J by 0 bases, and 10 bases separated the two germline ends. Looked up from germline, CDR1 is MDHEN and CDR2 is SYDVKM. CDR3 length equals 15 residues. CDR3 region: CASSFPRDSTDTQYF. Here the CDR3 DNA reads TGTGCCAGCAGTTTCCCCCGGGACAGCACAGATACGCAGTATTTT.

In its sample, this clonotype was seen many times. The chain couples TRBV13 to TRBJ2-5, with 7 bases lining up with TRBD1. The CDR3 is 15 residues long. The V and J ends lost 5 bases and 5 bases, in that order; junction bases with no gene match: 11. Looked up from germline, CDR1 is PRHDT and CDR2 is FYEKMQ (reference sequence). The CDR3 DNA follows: TGTGCCAGCAGCACCCCGGGACAGTCCGCCGAGACCCAGTACTTC. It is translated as CASSTPGQSAETQYF.

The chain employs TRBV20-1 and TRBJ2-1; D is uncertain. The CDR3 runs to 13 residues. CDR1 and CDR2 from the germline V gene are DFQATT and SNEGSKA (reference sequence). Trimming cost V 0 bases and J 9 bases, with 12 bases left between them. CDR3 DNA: TGCAGTGCTAGAGAGGCTGGTGTGGTTGAGCAGTTCTTC. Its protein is CSAREAGVVEQFF.

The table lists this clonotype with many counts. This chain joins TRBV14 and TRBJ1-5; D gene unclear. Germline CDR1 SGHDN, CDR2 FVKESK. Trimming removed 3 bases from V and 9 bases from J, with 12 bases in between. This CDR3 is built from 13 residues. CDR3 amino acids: CASSQTDKGPQHF. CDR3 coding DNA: TGTGCCAGCAGCCAGACCGACAAGGGGCCCCAGCATTTT.

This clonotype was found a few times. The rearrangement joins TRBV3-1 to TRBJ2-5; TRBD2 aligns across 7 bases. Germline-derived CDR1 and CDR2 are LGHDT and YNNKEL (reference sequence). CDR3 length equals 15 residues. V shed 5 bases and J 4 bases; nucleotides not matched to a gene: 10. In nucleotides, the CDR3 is TGTGCCAGCAGCTATCCGGGACTAACTGGAGAGACCCAGTACTTC. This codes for CASSYPGLTGETQYF.

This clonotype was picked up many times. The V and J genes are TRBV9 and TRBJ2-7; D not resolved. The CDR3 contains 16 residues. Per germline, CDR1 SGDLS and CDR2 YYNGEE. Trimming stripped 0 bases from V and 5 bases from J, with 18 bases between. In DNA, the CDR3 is TGTGCCAGCAGCGTAGGTGGGTCTGTAACTCGGCACGAGCAGTACTTC. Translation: CASSVGGSVTRHEQYF.

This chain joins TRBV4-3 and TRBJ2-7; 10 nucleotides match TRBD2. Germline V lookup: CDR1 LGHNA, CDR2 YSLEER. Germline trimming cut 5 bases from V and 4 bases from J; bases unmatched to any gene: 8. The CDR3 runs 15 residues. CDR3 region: CASSYQREGFYEQYF. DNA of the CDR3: TGCGCCAGCAGCTACCAGCGGGAGGGATTTTACGAGCAGTACTTC.

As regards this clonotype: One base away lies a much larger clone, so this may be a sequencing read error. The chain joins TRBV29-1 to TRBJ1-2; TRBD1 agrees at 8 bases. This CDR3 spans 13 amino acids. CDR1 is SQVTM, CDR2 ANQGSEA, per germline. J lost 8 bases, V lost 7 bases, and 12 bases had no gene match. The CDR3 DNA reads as TGCAGCGACGGGCGCGGACAGGGAGACGGCTACACCTTC. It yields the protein CSDGRGQGDGYTF.

In DNA, the CDR3 is TGTGCCAGCAGCCCTTACCCAGGGGAGACCCAGTACTTC. Residues: CASSPYPGETQYF. J is TRBJ2-5 and V is TRBV7-8, with D maybe TRBD1 (5 bases). In germline, CDR1 is SGHVS, CDR2 FQNEAQ. V lost 5 bases and J 5 bases, leaving 12 bases between the germline ends. This CDR3 comprises 13 residues.

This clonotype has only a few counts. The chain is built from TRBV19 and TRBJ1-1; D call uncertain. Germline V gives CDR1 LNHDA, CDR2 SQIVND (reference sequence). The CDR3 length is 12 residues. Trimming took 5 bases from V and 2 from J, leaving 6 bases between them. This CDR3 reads CASSPDNTEAFF. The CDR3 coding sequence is TGTGCCAGTAGTCCAGATAACACTGAAGCTTTCTTT.

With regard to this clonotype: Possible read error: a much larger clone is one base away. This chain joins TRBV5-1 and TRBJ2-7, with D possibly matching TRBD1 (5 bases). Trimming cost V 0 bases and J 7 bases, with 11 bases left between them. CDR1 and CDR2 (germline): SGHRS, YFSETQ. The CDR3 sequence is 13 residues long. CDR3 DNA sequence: TGCGCCAGCAGCTTGGAGGTTTCAGGGGAGCAGTACTTC. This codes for CASSLEVSGEQYF. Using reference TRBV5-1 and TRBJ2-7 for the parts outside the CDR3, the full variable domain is KAGVTQTPRYLIKTRGQQVTLSCSPISGHRSVSWYQQTPGQGLQFLFEYFSETQRNKGNFPGRFSGRQFSNSRSEMNVSTLELGDSALYLCASSLEVSGEQYFGPGTRLTVT.

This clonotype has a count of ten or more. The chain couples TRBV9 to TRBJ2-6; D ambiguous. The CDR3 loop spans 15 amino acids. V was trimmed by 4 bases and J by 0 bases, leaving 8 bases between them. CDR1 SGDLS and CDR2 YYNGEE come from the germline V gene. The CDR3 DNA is TGTGCCAGCAGCAGTCAGAGCTCTGGGGCCAACGTCCTGACTTTC. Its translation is CASSSQSSGANVLTF.

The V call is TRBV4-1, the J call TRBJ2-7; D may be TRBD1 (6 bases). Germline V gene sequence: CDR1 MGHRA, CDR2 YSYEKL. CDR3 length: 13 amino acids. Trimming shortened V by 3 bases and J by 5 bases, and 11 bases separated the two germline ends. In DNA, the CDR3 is TGCGCCAGCAGCCATCCTGGACAGAACGAGCAGTACTTC. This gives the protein CASSHPGQNEQYF.

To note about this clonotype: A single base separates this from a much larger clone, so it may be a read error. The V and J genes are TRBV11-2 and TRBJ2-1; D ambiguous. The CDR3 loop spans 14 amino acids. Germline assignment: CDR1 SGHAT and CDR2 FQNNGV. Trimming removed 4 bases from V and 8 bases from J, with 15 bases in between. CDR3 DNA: TGTGCCAGCAGCTCCCCCCCCCAGGTCGATGAGCAGTTCTTC. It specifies CASSSPPQVDEQFF. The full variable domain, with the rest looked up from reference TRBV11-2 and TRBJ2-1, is EAGVAQSPRYKIIEKRQSVAFWCNPISGHATLYWYQQILGQGPKLLIQFQNNGVVDDSQLPKDRFSAERLKGVDSTLKIQPAKLEDSAVYLCASSSPPQVDEQFFGPGTRLTVL.

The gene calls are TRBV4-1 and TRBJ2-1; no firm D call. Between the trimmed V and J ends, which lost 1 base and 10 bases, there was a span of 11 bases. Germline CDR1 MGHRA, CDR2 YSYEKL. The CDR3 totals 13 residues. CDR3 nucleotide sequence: TGCGCCAGCAGCCAAGGGAGTAGAAAAGAGCAGTTCTTC. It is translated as CASSQGSRKEQFF.

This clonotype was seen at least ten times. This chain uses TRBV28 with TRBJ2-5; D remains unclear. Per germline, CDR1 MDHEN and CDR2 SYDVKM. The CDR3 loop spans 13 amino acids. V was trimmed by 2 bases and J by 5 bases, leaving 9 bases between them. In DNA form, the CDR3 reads TGTGCCAGCAGTTTAGGAGCTCTTGAGACCCAGTACTTC. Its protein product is CASSLGALETQYF.

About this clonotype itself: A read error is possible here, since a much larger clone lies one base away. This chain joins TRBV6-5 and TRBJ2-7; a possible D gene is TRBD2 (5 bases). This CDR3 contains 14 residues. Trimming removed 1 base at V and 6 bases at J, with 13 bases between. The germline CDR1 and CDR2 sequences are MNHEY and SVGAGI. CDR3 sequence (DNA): TGTGCCAGCAGTTACTTCGTAGGAGGAATCGAGCAGTACTTC. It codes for CASSYFVGGIEQYF.

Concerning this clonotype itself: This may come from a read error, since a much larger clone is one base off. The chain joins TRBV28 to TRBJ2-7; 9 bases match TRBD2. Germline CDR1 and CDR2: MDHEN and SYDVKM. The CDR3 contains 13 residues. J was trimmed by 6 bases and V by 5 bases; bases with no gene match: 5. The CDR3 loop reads CASSLLAGFEQYF. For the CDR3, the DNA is TGTGCCAGCAGTCTTCTAGCGGGATTCGAGCAGTACTTC.

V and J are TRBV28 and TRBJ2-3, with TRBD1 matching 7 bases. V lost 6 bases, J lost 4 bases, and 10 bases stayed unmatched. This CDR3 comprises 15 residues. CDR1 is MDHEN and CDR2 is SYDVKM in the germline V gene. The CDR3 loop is CASSPVTGLPDTQYF. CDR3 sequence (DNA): TGTGCCAGCAGCCCCGTGACAGGGTTGCCAGATACGCAGTATTTT.

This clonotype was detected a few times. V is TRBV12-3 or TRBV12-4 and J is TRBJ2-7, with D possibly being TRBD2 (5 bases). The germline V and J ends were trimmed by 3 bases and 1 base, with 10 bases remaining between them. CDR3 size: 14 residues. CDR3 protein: CASSFFRGSYEQYF. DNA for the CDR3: TGTGCCAGCAGTTTCTTCAGAGGGTCCTACGAGCAGTACTTC.

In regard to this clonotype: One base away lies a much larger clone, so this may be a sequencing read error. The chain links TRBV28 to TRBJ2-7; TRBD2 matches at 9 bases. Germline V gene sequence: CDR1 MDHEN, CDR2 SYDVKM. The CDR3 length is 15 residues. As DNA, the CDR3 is TGTGCCAGCAGTACTGCTAGCGGGATGTCTCGCGAGCAGCACTTC. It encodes CASSTASGMSREQHF.